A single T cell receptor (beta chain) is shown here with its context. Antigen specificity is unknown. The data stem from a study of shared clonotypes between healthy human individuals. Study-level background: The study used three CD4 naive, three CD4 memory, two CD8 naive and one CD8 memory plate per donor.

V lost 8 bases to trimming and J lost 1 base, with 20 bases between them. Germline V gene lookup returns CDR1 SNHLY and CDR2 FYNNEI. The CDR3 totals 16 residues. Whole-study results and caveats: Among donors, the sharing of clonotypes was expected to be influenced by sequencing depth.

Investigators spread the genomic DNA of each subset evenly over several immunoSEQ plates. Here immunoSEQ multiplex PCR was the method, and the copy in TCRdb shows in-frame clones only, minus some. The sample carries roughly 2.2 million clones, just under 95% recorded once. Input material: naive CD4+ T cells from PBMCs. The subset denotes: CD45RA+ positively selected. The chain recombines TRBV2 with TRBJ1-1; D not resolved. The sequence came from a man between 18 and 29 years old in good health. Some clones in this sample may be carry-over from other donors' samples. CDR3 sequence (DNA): TGTGCCAGCTCCGGGCCCCCCTCCTCAGGGAACACTGAAGCTTTCTTT. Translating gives CASSGPPSSGNTEAFF.